Included here is one T cell receptor (beta chain) sequence, with context. Clones were sequenced by immunoSEQ multiplex PCR, and TCRdb holds only the in-frame ones, with some missing. The data hold roughly 29,000 clones, with more than 85% observed a single time. The source of the sample is a study of T cell changes during pregnancy in multiple sclerosis. Germline V gene sequence: CDR1 MNHEY, CDR2 SVGAGI. The V and J ends lost 0 bases and 0 bases respectively, with 8 bases between them. The CDR3 sequence is 15 residues long. The input for sequencing was CD4+ T cells from peripheral blood mononuclear cells, taken after pregnancy. The receptor comes from a female donor with multiple sclerosis, enrolled in a pregnancy study. The rearrangement links TRBV6-5 to TRBJ1-1; TRBD1 is a possible D gene (6 bases). CDR3 in DNA: TGTGCCAGCAGTTACTCTACAGGGCTGAACACTGAAGCTTTCTTT. Translation gives CASSYSTGLNTEAFF.